Presented here are 21 T cell receptor beta chains from one specimen sequenced in a study of Ad26.COV2.S vaccination and SARS-CoV-2 variants. Treatment in this sample: roughly 18 received Ad26.COV2.S at low or high dose, single or two shots; roughly 5 received placebo; per-sample allocation not given. The study sampled participants on day 63 after the first vaccine or placebo injection. Produced via immunoSEQ multiplex PCR; TCRdb's table is partial and in-frame only. Of about 680,000 clones listed, roughly 90% were seen once; the top ten hold approximately 1.5%. The sequencing here drew on peripheral blood, taken in a trial of Ad26.COV2.S vaccine versus placebo. All receptors derive from a person between 18 and 65 years old who received the Ad26.COV2.S COVID-19 vaccine or a placebo.

The rearrangement uses TRBV29-1 and TRBJ2-5; TRBD1 matches 8 bases. CDR3 length: 13 amino acids. Per the germline V gene, CDR1 is SQVTM and CDR2 is ANQGSEA. J lost 5 bases, V lost 7 bases, and 9 bases had no gene match. This CDR3 reads CSGQGAGRETQYF. The CDR3 nucleotides read TGCAGCGGCCAGGGGGCAGGCAGGGAGACCCAGTACTTC.

CDR3 in amino acids: CASSVLAGTLSYEQYF. As DNA, the CDR3 is TGTGCCAGCAGCGTCCTAGCGGGCACTCTCTCCTACGAGCAGTACTTC. The chain employs TRBV7-8 and TRBJ2-7; 8 positions match TRBD2. This CDR3 region has 16 residues. Germline V CDR1 and CDR2: SGHVS, FQNEAQ. V was clipped by 5 bases and J by 0 bases; unmatched bases: 9.

Concerning this clone itself: One end of the junction does not line up with germline, which may come from a read error. The chain couples TRBV3-1 (or the pseudogene TRBV3-2) to TRBJ1-5, with D perhaps TRBD1 (5 bases). Germline V gene lookup returns CDR1 LGHDT and CDR2 YNNKEL (reference sequence). The CDR3 is 16 residues long. The CDR3 bases are TGTGCCAGCAGTCAAGGGGACCGCCATAGCAATCAGCCCCAGCATTTT. Protein sequence: CASSQGDRHSNQPQHF.

This chain joins TRBV6-5 and TRBJ2-3, with 9 bases aligning to TRBD1. The V segment lost 5 bases and the J segment 6 bases; nucleotides outside the gene matches: 6. The CDR3 covers 14 residues. The germline CDR1 and CDR2 sequences are MNHEY and SVGAGI. CDR3 loop: CASSLTGGWDTQYF. CDR3 sequence (DNA): TGTGCCAGCAGTCTAACAGGGGGCTGGGATACGCAGTATTTT.

This sequence joins TRBV11-3 and TRBJ2-3, with unresolved D. CDR1 and CDR2 (germline): SGHNT, YENEEA. V lost 3 bases and J lost 5, with 9 bases in between. The CDR3 contains 13 residues. CDR3 DNA: TGTGCCAGCAGCTTCCTACCAGGAGATACGCAGTATTTT. Its protein product is CASSFLPGDTQYF.

This rearrangement joins TRBV6-5 to TRBJ1-1; 8 bases align to TRBD1. CDR1 is MNHEY and CDR2 is SVGAGI in the germline V gene. V shed 5 bases and J 5 bases; nucleotides not matched to a gene: 7. This CDR3 contains 14 residues. The CDR3 is CASSHGQGGTEAFF. CDR3 nucleotides: TGTGCCAGCAGTCACGGACAGGGAGGAACTGAAGCTTTCTTT.

The rearrangement uses TRBV18 and TRBJ2-5; perhaps TRBD1 as D (6 bases). In germline, CDR1 is KGHSH, CDR2 LQKENI. This CDR3 has 15 residues. The V gene lost 3 bases and the J gene lost 2 bases, with 13 bases spanning the gap. The chain's CDR3 is CASSPRGGWQETQYF. As DNA, the CDR3 is TGTGCCAGCTCACCGCGAGGGGGTTGGCAAGAGACCCAGTACTTC.

The J gene is TRBJ1-1, the V gene TRBV21-1. TRBV21-1 is a pseudogene locus. This CDR3 has 14 residues. This chain's CDR3 is CASSKRRESGGAFF. In DNA form, the CDR3 reads TGTGCCAGCAGCAAAAGGAGGGAAAGTGGGGGAGCTTTCTTT.

V gene TRBV6-5 combines with J gene TRBJ2-5, with 7 nucleotides matching TRBD1. This CDR3 has 14 residues. Trimming cost V 5 bases and J 3 bases; bases outside gene matches: 6. The germline V gene encodes CDR1 MNHEY and CDR2 SVGAGI. Written as DNA, the CDR3 is TGTGCCAGCAGTAGAACAGGGGTAGAAGAGACCCAGTACTTC. Amino acid sequence: CASSRTGVEETQYF.

This clone has a single count. V is TRBV4-2 and J is TRBJ2-5; D is perhaps TRBD2 (5 bases). V was shortened by 3 bases and J by 5 bases, with 13 bases between the two germline ends. Germline CDR1 LGHNA, CDR2 YNFKEQ. This CDR3 has 14 residues. The CDR3: CASSQAETGETQYF. In DNA form, the CDR3 reads TGTGCCAGCAGCCAGGCGGAAACGGGGGAGACCCAGTACTTC.

This sequence joins TRBV7-9 and TRBJ1-2, with a weak D call TRBD1 (6 bases). Per germline, CDR1 SEHNR and CDR2 FQNEAQ (reference sequence). Trimming removed 5 bases from V and 4 bases from J, with 14 bases in between. The CDR3 has 14 amino acids. CDR3 sequence (DNA): TGTGCCAGCAGCCCCGAGGGGGGCTCCTATGGCTACACCTTC. Protein: CASSPEGGSYGYTF.

The chain couples TRBV24-1 to TRBJ2-3; D perhaps matches TRBD2 (6 bases). The V and J ends lost 2 bases and 5 bases respectively, with 22 bases between them. This CDR3 is 18 amino acids long. Per the germline V gene, CDR1 is KGHDR and CDR2 is SFDVKD. The CDR3 region is CATSDSGMAGRGVDTQYF. The DNA for the CDR3 is TGTGCCACCAGTGATTCCGGAATGGCGGGAAGGGGTGTAGATACGCAGTATTTT.

The chain is built from TRBV10-3 and TRBJ2-5, with TRBD1 matching 8 bases. With 2 bases clipped from V and 0 bases from J, the junction kept 11 bases outside the gene matches. The CDR3 consists of 18 residues. Per germline, CDR1 ENHRY and CDR2 SYGVKD. In DNA form, the CDR3 reads TGTGCCATCAGTGAGGGGGCAGGGGGCGAGTACTACCAAGAGACCCAGTACTTC. Translating gives CAISEGAGGEYYQETQYF.

The chain combines TRBV19 with TRBJ1-1; 10 nucleotides line up with TRBD1. Unmatched junction bases numbered 7, after V lost 3 bases and J lost 6 bases. Germline CDR1 is LNHDA and CDR2 is SQIVND (reference sequence). The CDR3 has 15 amino acids. The CDR3 DNA sequence: TGTGCCAGTAGTATGCGACAGGGGGCAGTGGCTGAAGCTTTCTTT. Residues: CASSMRQGAVAEAFF.

The V and J genes are TRBV7-9 and TRBJ1-4; 7 bases line up with TRBD1. This CDR3 contains 17 residues. The V and J ends lost 0 bases and 0 bases, in that order; junction bases with no gene match: 4. CDR1 is SEHNR, CDR2 FQNEAQ, per germline (reference sequence). Written as DNA, the CDR3 is TGTGCCAGCAGCTTAGCGGGACAGTCCACAACTAATGAAAAACTGTTTTTT. Protein sequence: CASSLAGQSTTNEKLFF. Filled out from reference TRBV7-9 and TRBJ1-4, the complete variable domain reads DTGVSQNPRHKITKRGQNVTFRCDPISEHNRLYWYRQTLGQGPEFLTYFQNEAQLEKSRLLSDRFSAERPKGSFSTLEIQRTEQGDSAMYLCASSLAGQSTTNEKLFFGSGTQLSVL.

This clone was counted a few times. The rearrangement uses TRBV5-4 and TRBJ1-4; possibly TRBD1 for D (5 bases). CDR1 is SGHNT, CDR2 YYREEE, per germline (reference sequence). The CDR3 has 12 amino acids. Trimming took 6 bases from V and 11 from J, leaving 14 bases between them. The CDR3: CASTARGGKLFF. CDR3 DNA: TGTGCCAGCACCGCCCGGGGGGGGAAACTGTTTTTT. The full variable domain, in which reference TRBV5-4 and TRBJ1-4 provide the parts outside the CDR3, is ETGVTQSPTHLIKTRGQQVTLRCSSQSGHNTVSWYQQALGQGPQFIFQYYREEENGRGNFPPRFSGLQFPNYSSELNVNALELDDSALYLCASTARGGKLFFGSGTQLSVL.

The rearrangement uses TRBV27 and TRBJ2-7; 7 bases align to TRBD1. CDR1 is MNHEY and CDR2 is SMNVEV in the germline V gene (reference sequence). J lost 3 bases, V lost 5 bases, and 7 bases had no gene match. The CDR3 is 14 residues long. The DNA for the CDR3 is TGTGCCAGCAGTCTACAGGGGCAATTCTACGAGCAGTACTTC. Its protein is CASSLQGQFYEQYF.

This chain links TRBV2 with TRBJ1-1, with D possibly TRBD1 on 5 matching bases. This CDR3 has 13 amino acids. Germline values: CDR1 SNHLY, CDR2 FYNNEI. Trimming removed 8 bases from V and 1 base from J, with 11 bases in between. The CDR3 coding sequence is TGTGCCAGCGCGAAGGGGCGGAACACTGAAGCTTTCTTT. Its protein product is CASAKGRNTEAFF.

This chain connects TRBV29-1 to TRBJ1-1; a possible D gene is TRBD1 (6 bases). V shed 0 bases and J shed 1 base, with 6 bases lying between them. CDR3 length: 13 residues. Germline-derived CDR1 and CDR2 are SQVTM and ANQGSEA. The CDR3 DNA is TGCAGCGTTGAAGAGGACAGGAACACTGAAGCTTTCTTT. Translated, it gives CSVEEDRNTEAFF.

This rearrangement joins TRBV6-6 to TRBJ1-5, with D possibly matching TRBD1 (5 bases). Trimming cost V 6 bases and J 4 bases, with 10 bases left between them. The CDR3 is made up of 13 amino acids. The germline gives CDR1 MNHNY, CDR2 SVGAGI (reference sequence). CDR3 loop: CASSRESNQPQHF. CDR3 in DNA: TGTGCCAGCAGCAGGGAATCTAATCAGCCCCAGCATTTT.

The chain couples TRBV5-1 to TRBJ1-4; D unresolved. Trimming shortened V by 0 bases and J by 6 bases, and 12 bases separated the two germline ends. The CDR3 runs 15 residues. The germline V gene has CDR1 SGHRS and CDR2 YFSETQ. The CDR3 DNA follows: TGCGCCAGCAGCTTGGGAGAGCCCTCAGATGAAAAACTGTTTTTT. Protein product: CASSLGEPSDEKLFF.